The present T cell receptor beta chain was sequenced within a study of identical twins listed by TCRdb under 2016. A note on the overall study: To test whether fetal clonotypes persist, this study deep-sequenced TCR alpha and beta repertoires from monozygotic twins, from unrelated adults of various ages, and from cord blood. To rule out contamination, the twin experiments were replicated at different times with different library preparation protocols.

Ten or more counts support this clonotype. It has no known antigen specificity. No much larger clone is present one base from it, and per-base qualities are unavailable. Only healthy Caucasian donors were included. Miltenyi CD45RO+ enrichment and human naive T-cell isolation kits were used to isolate memory (CD45RO+) and naive T cells from PBMC. Libraries were built with 5' RACE. Sequencing instrument: Illumina HiSeq 2000. A universal primer binding site was introduced by template switching, and a unique molecular identifier was present in the final cDNA, enabling accurate counting of TCR cDNA molecules. First-strand cDNA for TCR alpha and beta chains was synthesized from specific primers in the conserved constant-segment region. To control for contamination, every cDNA library carried two barcodes: a SMART-Mk sample barcode plus Illumina barcodes. Two successive PCR steps introduced TruSeq adapter sequences along with Illumina sample barcodes. The TCR alpha and beta cDNA libraries were sequenced on the Illumina HiSeq platform using custom primers. In the source study's methods: MiGEC was used to process raw reads and extract unique molecular identifiers, and MiXCR was used to find CDR3 positions. For each individual, recombination models were inferred using an EM algorithm with the repgenHMM and IGoR tools. The tcR package in R was used for shared clonotype analysis, with sharing normalized by the product of cloneset sizes. To study raw recombination without the effects of thymic and clonal selection, out-of-frame nonproductive sequences were analyzed. Clones were called with MiXCR by TCRdb after fastp trimmed the public reads at Q25, and only in-frame beta chains were retained. CDR3 protein sequences are deduplicated, and each keeps its most common genes and DNA. These V and J calls originate from TCRdb's pipeline instead of the authors' own analysis. This sample lists about 150,000 distinct CDR3 sequences; approximately 4% were detected once. The top ten constitute 8% to 8.5% of the sample.

Points the paper makes about the study in general: Excess twin sharing in beta out-of-frame sequences was weaker because fewer shared sequences lowered the signal-to-noise ratio. Conclusions relied on cross-sectional statistical analysis, since the same donors could not be followed over many years. Out-of-frame TCR alpha sequences shared between twins showed an excess of low generation-probability sequences compared with coincidental sharing between unrelated individuals. Out-of-frame TCR alpha sharing in monozygotic twins was systematically underestimated by recombination models, whereas sharing between unrelated individuals was in agreement with the recombination models. Abundant cord blood beta clonotypes carried fewer insertions; young adult naive repertoires showed a weaker similar trend, while memory repertoires showed none. Zero-insertion analyses could be partly confounded by invariant T cells such as MAIT and iNKT, though diverse VJ usage argued against such confounding for most clonotypes.

The CDR3 starts with the cysteine, ends with the phenylalanine, and has 15 residues. CDR3 DNA is the only sequence kept; it has 45 bases, read in frame from the first base. From the germline V gene, CDR1 is MNHEY and CDR2 is SVGEGT. A distance of 15 bases separates the germline ends of V and J, which lose 6 bases and 3 bases respectively. The V gene is TRBV6-2 or TRBV6-3 and the J gene is TRBJ2-1, with a weak D call of TRBD2 (5 bases match). Sequencing was carried out using memory T cells sorted from blood. The label giving this sample's cell subset or site can be read as: CD45RO+ enriched T cells. The TCR comes from a man aged 18 to 29 in good health. This receptor carries the CDR3 CASRRRPPIYNEQFF. The nucleotide sequence reads TGTGCCAGCAGGAGGAGGCCCCCTATCTACAATGAGCAGTTCTTC.